Sequencing of this T cell receptor beta chain was carried out in a study of T cell responses to AZD1222 COVID-19 vaccine. Regarding the study as a whole: Compared with day 0, the breadth and depth of the Spike-specific TCR repertoire rose significantly after two doses of AZD1222. Dominant at 160-218 and 743-854, vaccine-associated CD4 TCRs also spanned spike.

Some clones are missing from TCRdb's copy, which holds only in-frame ones; the method was immunoSEQ multiplex PCR. The sample consists of 150,000 to 200,000 clones, about 89% of them appearing once. A note on this clone: The antigen is undetermined.

Second-dose schedules of about 4 or about 12 weeks were combined. Germline CDR1 reads SGHTA; CDR2 reads FQGNSA. This CDR3 region has 13 residues. The V end was cut by 5 bases, the J end by 1 base, with 8 bases between. Source: peripheral blood, taken 28 days after the second AZD1222 dose. The sequence was obtained from an adult who received the AZD1222 COVID-19 vaccine. The V and J genes are TRBV7-2 and TRBJ1-1; a weak D match, TRBD1 (5 bases). DNA of the CDR3: TGTGCCAGCAGCATCACAGGGAACACTGAAGCTTTCTTT. It is translated as CASSITGNTEAFF.